This TCR beta chain was profiled in a study of T cell repertoires in cytomegalovirus infection. Across the study: CMV infection and matching HLA type were both indicated by public TCR beta signatures. Study-wide points: Cumulative public TCR beta family frequency identified carriers of CMV plus the relevant HLA.

This clonotype came up a few times. The target antigen is unknown. From the reads, TCRdb called clonotypes with MiXCR, one entry per CDR3 protein. The sample records fewer than 850,000 distinct CDR3 sequences, about 27% being singletons. The sample consisted of cultured CD8+ T cells from PBMCs, taken from culture after CMV antigen stimulation. The TCR sequence derives from a human donor in good health (CMV status not recorded). Some clones in this sample may be carry-over from other donors' samples.

CDR3 sequence: CASSTQGAKNIQYF. The CDR3 DNA sequence: TGTGCCAGCAGTACACAGGGGGCCAAAAACATTCAGTACTTC. The chain joins TRBV28 to TRBJ2-4; 7 nucleotides match TRBD1. The V gene's germline CDR1 is MDHEN and CDR2 SYDVKM. The CDR3 extends over 14 amino acids. Trimming took 5 bases from V and 1 from J; bases not matched to a gene: 2.